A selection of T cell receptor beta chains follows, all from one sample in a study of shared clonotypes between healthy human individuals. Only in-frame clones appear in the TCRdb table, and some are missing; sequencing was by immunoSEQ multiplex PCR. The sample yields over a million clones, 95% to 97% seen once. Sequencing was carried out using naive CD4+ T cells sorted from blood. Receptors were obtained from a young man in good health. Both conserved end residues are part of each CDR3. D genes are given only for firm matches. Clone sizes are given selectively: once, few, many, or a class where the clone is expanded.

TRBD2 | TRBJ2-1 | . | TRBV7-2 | CASSLVLTSGEQFF | TGTGCCAGCAGCTTAGTCCTTACTAGCGGCGAGCAGTTCTTC
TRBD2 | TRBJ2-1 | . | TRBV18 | CASSPLADSYNEQFF | TGTGCCAGCTCACCCCTAGCGGACTCCTACAATGAGCAGTTCTTC
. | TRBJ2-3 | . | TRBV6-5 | CASRNDRDTDTQYF | TGTGCCAGCAGGAATGACAGAGACACAGATACGCAGTATTTT
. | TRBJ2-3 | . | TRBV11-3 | CASSTAQDTQYF | TGTGCCAGCAGTACGGCCCAAGATACGCAGTATTTT
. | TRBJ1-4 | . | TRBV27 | CASSIISGGEKLFF | TGTGCCAGCAGTATCATAAGCGGGGGTGAAAAACTGTTTTTT
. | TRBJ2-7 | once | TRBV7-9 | CASSFNTGGTYEQYF | TGTGCCAGCAGCTTTAACACTGGCGGTACCTACGAGCAGTACTTC
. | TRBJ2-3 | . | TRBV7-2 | CASSLWSYTDTQYF | TGTGCCAGCAGCTTATGGTCCTACACAGATACGCAGTATTTT
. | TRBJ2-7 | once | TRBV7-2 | CASSSEWVSYEQYF | TGTGCCAGCAGCTCAGAGTGGGTATCCTACGAGCAGTACTTC
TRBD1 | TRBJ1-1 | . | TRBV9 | CASSNPYLRGTAGTHASRAFF | TGTGCCAGCAGCAATCCTTATCTGCGCGGGACAGCTGGTACCCACGCTTCGCGGGCTTTCTTT
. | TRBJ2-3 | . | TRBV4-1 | CASSRWTATDTQYF | TGCGCCAGCAGCCGTTGGACAGCCACAGATACGCAGTATTTT
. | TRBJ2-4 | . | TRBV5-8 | CASSGRVRQGNIQYF | TGTGCCAGCAGCGGTCGGGTTAGGCAGGGAAACATTCAGTACTTC
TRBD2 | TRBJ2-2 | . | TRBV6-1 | CASSIAGVNTGELFF | TGTGCCAGCAGTATAGCGGGAGTGAACACCGGGGAGCTGTTTTTT
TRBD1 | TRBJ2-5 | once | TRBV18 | CASSVVQQQGAGTQYF | TGTGCCAGCTCAGTGGTGCAGCAACAGGGGGCAGGGACCCAGTACTTC
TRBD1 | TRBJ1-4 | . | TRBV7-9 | CASSRQGVTNEKLFF | TGTGCCAGCAGCCGACAGGGTGTAACTAATGAAAAACTGTTTTTT
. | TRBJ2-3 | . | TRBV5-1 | CASSLGGRTDTQYF | TGCGCCAGCAGCTTGGGCGGCCGCACAGATACGCAGTATTTT
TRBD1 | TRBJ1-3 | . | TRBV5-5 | CASSFGQGAAGNTIYF | TGTGCCAGCAGCTTTGGACAGGGTGCCGCTGGAAACACCATATATTTT
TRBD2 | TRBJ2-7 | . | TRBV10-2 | CASNLAGGLSYEQYF | TGCGCCAGCAATCTAGCGGGAGGGCTATCCTACGAGCAGTACTTC
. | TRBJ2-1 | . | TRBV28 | CASSGRRGVSYNEQFF | TGTGCCAGCAGTGGGCGTCGCGGGGTATCCTACAATGAGCAGTTCTTC
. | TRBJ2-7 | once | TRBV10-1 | CASSESTFGGQYF | TGCGCCAGCAGTGAGTCGACCTTCGGAGGGCAGTACTTC
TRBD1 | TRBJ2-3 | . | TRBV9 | CASSVRQGYTDTQYF | TGTGCCAGCAGCGTTAGACAGGGATACACAGATACGCAGTATTTT
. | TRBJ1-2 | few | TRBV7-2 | CASSLVMADYGYTF | TGTGCCAGCAGCTTAGTGATGGCAGACTATGGCTACACCTTC
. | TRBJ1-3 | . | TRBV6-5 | CASRGASGNTIYF | TGTGCCAGCCGGGGGGCCTCTGGAAACACCATATATTTT
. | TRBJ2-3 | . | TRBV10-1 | CASSKGQFTDTQYF | TGCGCCAGCAGTAAAGGGCAGTTCACAGATACGCAGTATTTT
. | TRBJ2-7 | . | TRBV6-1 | CASSLWGYEVDEQYF | TGTGCCAGCAGCCTCTGGGGCTATGAGGTCGACGAGCAGTACTTC
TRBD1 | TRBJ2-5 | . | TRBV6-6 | CASRDRRQETQYF | TGTGCCAGCAGGGACAGGCGCCAAGAGACCCAGTACTTC
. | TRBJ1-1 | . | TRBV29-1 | CSVEARLMNTEAFF | TGCAGCGTTGAGGCCCGTTTGATGAACACTGAAGCTTTCTTT
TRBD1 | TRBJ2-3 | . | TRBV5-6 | CASSGRTGGLTDTQYF | TGTGCCAGCAGCGGACGGACAGGGGGCCTGACAGATACGCAGTATTTT
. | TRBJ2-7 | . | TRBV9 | CASSVAWDPGHEQYF | TGTGCCAGCAGCGTAGCCTGGGACCCTGGCCACGAGCAGTACTTC
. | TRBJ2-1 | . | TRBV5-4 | CASSNQGTQFF | TGTGCCAGCAGCAATCAGGGGACGCAGTTCTTC
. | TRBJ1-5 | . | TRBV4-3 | CASSQELSGAQHF | TGCGCCAGCAGCCAAGAATTATCAGGGGCCCAGCATTTT
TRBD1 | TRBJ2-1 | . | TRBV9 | CASSADRGIRHNEQFF | TGTGCCAGCAGCGCGGACAGGGGAATCCGGCACAATGAGCAGTTCTTC
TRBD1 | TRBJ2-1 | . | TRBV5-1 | CASSYLGQDRHEQFF | TGCGCCAGCAGCTACCTCGGACAGGACCGCCATGAGCAGTTCTTC
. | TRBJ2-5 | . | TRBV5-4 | CASSYQETQYF | TGTGCCAGCAGCTATCAAGAGACCCAGTACTTC
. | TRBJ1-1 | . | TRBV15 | CATSRDNPGNTEAFF | TGTGCCACCAGCAGAGATAACCCAGGGAACACTGAAGCTTTCTTT
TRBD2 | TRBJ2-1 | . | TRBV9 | CASSVGGGRASYNEQFF | TGTGCCAGCAGCGTTGGGGGCGGGAGGGCCTCCTACAATGAGCAGTTCTTC
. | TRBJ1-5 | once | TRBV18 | CASSPQRSENQPQHF | TGTGCCAGCTCACCCCAGCGGTCGGAAAATCAGCCCCAGCATTTT
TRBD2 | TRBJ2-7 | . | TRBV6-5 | CASSRRLAGDEQYF | TGTGCCAGCAGCCGCAGACTAGCTGGCGACGAGCAGTACTTC
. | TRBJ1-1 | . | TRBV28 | CASSLKSMGGTEAFF | TGTGCCAGCAGTTTAAAATCGATGGGGGGCACTGAAGCTTTCTTT
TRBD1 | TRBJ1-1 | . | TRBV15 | CATSREKTGANTEAFF | TGTGCCACCAGCAGAGAAAAGACAGGGGCGAACACTGAAGCTTTCTTT
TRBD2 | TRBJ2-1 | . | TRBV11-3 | CASSEREGSNEQFF | TGTGCCAGCAGCGAACGGGAGGGGAGCAATGAGCAGTTCTTC
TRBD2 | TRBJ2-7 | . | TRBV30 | CAWREGTSGPYEQYF | TGTGCCTGGAGAGAAGGGACTAGCGGACCCTACGAGCAGTACTTC
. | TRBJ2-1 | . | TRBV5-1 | CASSFGLDKGEQFF | TGCGCCAGCAGCTTTGGGCTAGATAAGGGGGAGCAGTTCTTC
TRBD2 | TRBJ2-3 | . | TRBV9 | CASRKGGSTDTQYF | TGTGCCAGCCGCAAGGGAGGGAGCACAGATACGCAGTATTTT
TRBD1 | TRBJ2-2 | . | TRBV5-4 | CASSTAGGPNTGELFF | TGTGCCAGCAGCACCGCAGGGGGCCCGAACACCGGGGAGCTGTTTTTT